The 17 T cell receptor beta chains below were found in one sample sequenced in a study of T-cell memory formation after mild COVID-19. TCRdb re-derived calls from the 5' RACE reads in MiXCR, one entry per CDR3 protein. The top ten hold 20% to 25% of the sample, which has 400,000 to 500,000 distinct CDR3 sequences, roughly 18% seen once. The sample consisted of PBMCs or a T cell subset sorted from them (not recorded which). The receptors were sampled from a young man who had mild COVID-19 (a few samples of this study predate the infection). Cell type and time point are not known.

This CDR3 is CASSADRGWEQFF. CDR3 DNA: TGTGCCAGCAGTGCGGACAGGGGTTGGGAGCAGTTCTTC. The V call is TRBV6-1, the J call TRBJ2-1; 9 bases are shared with TRBD1. This CDR3 contains 13 residues. Germline CDR1 and CDR2: MNHNS and SASEGT. Losses at the gene ends were 4 bases for V and 10 bases for J; bases not matched to a gene: 5.

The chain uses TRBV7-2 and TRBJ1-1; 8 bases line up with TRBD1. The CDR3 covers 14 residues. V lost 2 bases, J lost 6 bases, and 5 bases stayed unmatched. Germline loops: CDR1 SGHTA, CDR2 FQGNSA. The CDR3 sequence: CASSLRPGGPEAFF. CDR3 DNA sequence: TGTGCCAGCAGCTTAAGGCCAGGGGGCCCTGAAGCTTTCTTT. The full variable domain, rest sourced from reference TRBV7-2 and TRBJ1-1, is GAGVSQSPSNKVTEKGKDVELRCDPISGHTALYWYRQSLGQGLEFLIYFQGNSAPDKSGLPSDRFSAERTGGSVSTLTIQRTQQEDSAVYLCASSLRPGGPEAFFGQGTRLTVV.

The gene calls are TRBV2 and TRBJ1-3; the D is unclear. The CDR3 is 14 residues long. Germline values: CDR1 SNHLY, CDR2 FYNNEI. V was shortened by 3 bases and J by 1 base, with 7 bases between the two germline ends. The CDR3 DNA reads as TGTGCCAGCAGTGATTTAGATTCTGGAAACACCATATATTTT. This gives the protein CASSDLDSGNTIYF.

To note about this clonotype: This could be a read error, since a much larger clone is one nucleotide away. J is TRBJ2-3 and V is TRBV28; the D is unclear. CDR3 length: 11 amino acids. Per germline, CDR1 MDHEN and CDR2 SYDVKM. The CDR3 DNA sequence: TGTGCCAGCACGCGTTCAGATATGCAGTATTTT. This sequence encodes CASTRSDMQYF. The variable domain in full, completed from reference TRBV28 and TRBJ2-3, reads DVKVTQSSRYLVKRTGEKVFLECVQDMDHENMFWYRQDPGLGLRLIYFSYDVKMKEKGDIPEGYSVSREKKERFSLILESASTNQTSMYLCASTRSDMQYFGPGTRLTVL.

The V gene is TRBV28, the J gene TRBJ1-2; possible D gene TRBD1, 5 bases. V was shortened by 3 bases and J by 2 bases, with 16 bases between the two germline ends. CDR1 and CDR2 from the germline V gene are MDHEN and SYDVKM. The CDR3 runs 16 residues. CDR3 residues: CASSFGGGGSNYGYTF. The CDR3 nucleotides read TGTGCCAGCAGTTTCGGGGGTGGAGGTTCCAACTATGGCTACACCTTC.

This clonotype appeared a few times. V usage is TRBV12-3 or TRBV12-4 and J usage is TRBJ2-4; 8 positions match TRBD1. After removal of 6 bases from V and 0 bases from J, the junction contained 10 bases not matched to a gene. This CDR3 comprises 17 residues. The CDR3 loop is CASSTGIRGPAKNIQYF. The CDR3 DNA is TGTGCCAGCAGCACGGGGATCAGGGGGCCAGCCAAAAACATTCAGTACTTC.

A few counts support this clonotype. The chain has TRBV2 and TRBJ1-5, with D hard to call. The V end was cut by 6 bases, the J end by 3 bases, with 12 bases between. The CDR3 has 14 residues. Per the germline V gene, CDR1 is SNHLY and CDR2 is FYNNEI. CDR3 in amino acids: CASSPFMNNQPQHF. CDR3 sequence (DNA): TGTGCCAGCAGCCCTTTTATGAACAATCAGCCCCAGCATTTT.

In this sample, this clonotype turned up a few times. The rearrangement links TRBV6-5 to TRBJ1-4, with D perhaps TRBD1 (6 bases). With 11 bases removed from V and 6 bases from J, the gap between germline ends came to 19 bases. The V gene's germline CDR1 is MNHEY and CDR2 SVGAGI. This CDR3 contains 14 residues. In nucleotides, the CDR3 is TGTGCCGTTTTCCGGGACAATCCTTATGAAAAACTGTTTTTT. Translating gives CAVFRDNPYEKLFF.

The CDR3 bases are TGTGCCAGCAGTGGCCCGACAGGTTATAGCAATCAGCCCCAGCATTTT. It is translated as CASSGPTGYSNQPQHF. This chain uses TRBV6-4 with TRBJ1-5; D is possibly TRBD1 (6 bases). The CDR3 runs 16 residues. V was trimmed by 4 bases and J by 0 bases, leaving 13 bases between them. Germline values: CDR1 MRHNA, CDR2 SNTAGT.

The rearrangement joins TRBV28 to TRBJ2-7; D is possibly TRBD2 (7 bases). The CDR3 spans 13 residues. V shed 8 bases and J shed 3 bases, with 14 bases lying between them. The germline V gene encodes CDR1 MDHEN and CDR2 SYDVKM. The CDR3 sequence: CASSDGGHYEQYV. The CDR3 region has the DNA TGTGCCAGCTCGGACGGGGGGCACTACGAGCAGTACGTC.

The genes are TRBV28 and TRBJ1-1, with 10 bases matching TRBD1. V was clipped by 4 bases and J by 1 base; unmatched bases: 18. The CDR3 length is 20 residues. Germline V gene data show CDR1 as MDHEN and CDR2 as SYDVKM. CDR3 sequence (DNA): TGTGCCAGCAGTTGGGCTTATTCTCGGACAGGGGGTCCGGGGAACACTGAAGCTTTCTTT. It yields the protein CASSWAYSRTGGPGNTEAFF.

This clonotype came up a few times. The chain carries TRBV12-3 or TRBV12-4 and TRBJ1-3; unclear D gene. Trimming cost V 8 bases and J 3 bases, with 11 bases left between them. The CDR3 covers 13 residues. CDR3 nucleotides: TGTGCCAGCGTCGACCAGAATGGAAACACCATATATTTT. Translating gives CASVDQNGNTIYF.

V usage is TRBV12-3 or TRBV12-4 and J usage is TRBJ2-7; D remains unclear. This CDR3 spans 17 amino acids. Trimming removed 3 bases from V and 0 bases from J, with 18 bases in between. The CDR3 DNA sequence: TGTGCCAGCAGTTTCAGTCCGCGCCGCTCGGGCTCCTACGAGCAGTACGTC. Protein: CASSFSPRRSGSYEQYV.

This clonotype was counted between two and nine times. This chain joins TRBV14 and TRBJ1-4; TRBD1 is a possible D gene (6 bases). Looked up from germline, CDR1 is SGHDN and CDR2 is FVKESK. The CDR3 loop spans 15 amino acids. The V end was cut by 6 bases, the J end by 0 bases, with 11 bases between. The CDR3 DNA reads TGTGCCAGCAGACGAGGACAGTCAACTAATGAAAAACTGTTTTTT. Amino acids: CASRRGQSTNEKLFF.

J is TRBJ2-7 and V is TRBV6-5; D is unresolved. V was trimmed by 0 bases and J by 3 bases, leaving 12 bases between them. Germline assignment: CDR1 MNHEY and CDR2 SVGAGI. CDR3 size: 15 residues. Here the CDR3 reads CASSYSTNGLYEQYV. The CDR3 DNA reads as TGTGCCAGCAGTTACTCTACCAACGGCCTCTACGAGCAGTACGTC.

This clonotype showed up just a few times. Here the CDR3 reads CASSAGQGGNTEAFF. DNA of the CDR3: TGTGCCAGCAGCGCGGGACAGGGGGGCAACACTGAAGCTTTCTTT. The genes are TRBV9 and TRBJ1-1, with 11 bases identical to TRBD1. Germline V gene data show CDR1 as SGDLS and CDR2 as YYNGEE. J lost 2 bases, V lost 3 bases, and 3 bases had no gene match. The CDR3 runs 15 residues.

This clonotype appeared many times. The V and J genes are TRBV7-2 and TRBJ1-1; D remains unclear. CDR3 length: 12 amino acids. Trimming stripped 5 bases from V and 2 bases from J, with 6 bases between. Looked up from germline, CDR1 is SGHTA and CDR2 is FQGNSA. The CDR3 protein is CASSTYNTEAFF. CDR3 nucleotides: TGTGCCAGCAGCACTTACAACACTGAAGCTTTCTTT. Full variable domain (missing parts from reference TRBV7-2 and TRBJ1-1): GAGVSQSPSNKVTEKGKDVELRCDPISGHTALYWYRQSLGQGLEFLIYFQGNSAPDKSGLPSDRFSAERTGGSVSTLTIQRTQQEDSAVYLCASSTYNTEAFFGQGTRLTVV.